A selection of T cell receptor beta chains follows, all from one sample in a study of T cell responses to AZD1222 COVID-19 vaccine. Sequencing used immunoSEQ multiplex PCR; TCRdb keeps in-frame clones, though not all of them. The repertoire holds roughly 140,000 clones, with approximately 90% as singletons. The input for sequencing was peripheral blood, taken on day 0 of MenACWY control vaccination. The receptors were gathered from an adult in good health. Each CDR3 is given with its conserved first and last residue. D genes are given only for firm matches. Clone size is given for some rows only: seen once, a few or many times, or a class if the clone is expanded.

TRBJ1-1	NA	NA	TRBV20-1	CSAVASRAFF	TGCAGTGCTGTGGCTAGTCGGGCTTTCTTT
TRBJ2-3	NA	once	TRBV6-4	CASSDSPGGGSMPDTQYF	TGTGCCAGCAGTGACTCTCCCGGTGGGGGGAGTATGCCAGATACGCAGTATTTT
TRBJ1-2	NA	NA	TRBV11-3	CASSLRFQGYGYTF	TGTGCCAGCAGCCTACGGTTCCAGGGGTATGGCTACACCTTC
TRBJ1-1	NA	NA	TRBV19	CASSEIEGTEAFF	TGTGCCAGTAGCGAAATCGAAGGGACTGAAGCTTTCTTT
TRBJ1-2	NA	NA	TRBV10-3	CAISESIARSGTF	TGTGCCATCAGTGAGTCGATCGCCAGGAGTGGCACCTTC
TRBJ2-7	NA	NA	TRBV2	CASSFRISYEQYF	TGTGCCAGCAGTTTCAGGATCTCCTACGAGCAGTACTTC
TRBJ2-1	NA	NA	TRBV6-2/TRBV6-3	CASSRRQIFSSYNEQFF	TGTGCCAGCAGCCGCCGACAGATCTTTAGCTCCTACAATGAGCAGTTCTTC
TRBJ2-3	NA	once	TRBV6-4	CASSDFYYTDTQYF	TGTGCCAGCAGTGACTTCTACTACACAGATACGCAGTATTTT
TRBJ2-2	NA	NA	TRBV6-6	CASSTGSANTGELFF	TGTGCCAGCAGTACTGGTTCCGCGAACACCGGGGAGCTGTTTTTT
TRBJ1-6	NA	NA	TRBV28	CASTSFRGGKGSNSPLHF	TGTGCCAGCACCTCCTTCCGCGGGGGGAAAGGTAGTAATTCACCCCTCCACTTT
TRBJ1-1	NA	NA	TRBV10-3	CAISESTEAFF	TGTGCCATCAGTGAGTCCACTGAAGCTTTCTTT
TRBJ2-7	NA	NA	TRBV27	CASSLSIGRSEQYF	TGTGCCAGCAGTTTATCGATAGGGCGATCCGAGCAGTACTTC
TRBJ1-1	NA	once	TRBV7-2	CASSLVSSPEAFF	TGTGCCAGCAGCTTAGTTTCGTCCCCTGAAGCTTTCTTT
TRBJ2-1	NA	NA	TRBV28	CASSSAGPRYNEQFF	TGTGCCAGCAGTTCTGCGGGCCCTAGGTATAATGAGCAGTTCTTC
TRBJ2-2	NA	few	TRBV7-9	CASSLISGTGELFF	TGTGCCAGCAGCTTAATAAGTGGCACCGGGGAGCTGTTTTTT
TRBJ2-3	NA	NA	TRBV6-2/TRBV6-3	CASSYSTGASTDTQYF	TGTGCCAGCAGTTACTCGACGGGGGCCAGCACAGATACGCAGTATTTT
TRBJ1-1	NA	NA	TRBV11-1	CASSLGYMAGTEAFF	TGTGCCAGCAGCTTAGGCTACATGGCGGGCACTGAAGCTTTCTTT
TRBJ1-1	NA	NA	TRBV2	CASSDRGTEAFF	TGTGCCAGCAGTGATCGGGGCACTGAAGCTTTCTTT
TRBJ1-4	NA	NA	TRBV7-9	CASSPGAGGYEKLFF	TGTGCCAGCAGCCCGGGAGCGGGGGGGTATGAAAAACTGTTTTTT
TRBJ1-1	TRBD1	NA	TRBV28	CASSSDRGEAEAFF	TGTGCCAGCAGTTCTGACAGGGGGGAGGCTGAAGCTTTCTTT
TRBJ1-3	NA	NA	TRBV5-1	CASRTGGRGNTIYF	TGCGCCAGCAGAACCGGGGGGAGAGGAAACACCATATATTTT
TRBJ2-2	NA	NA	TRBV6-4	CASSESSGNTGELFF	TGTGCCAGCAGTGAGAGTAGCGGGAACACCGGGGAGCTGTTTTTT
TRBJ2-5	TRBD1	NA	TRBV7-9	CASSKTITWTGGEETQYF	TGTGCCAGCAGCAAGACGATCACTTGGACAGGGGGAGAGGAGACCCAGTACTTC
TRBJ1-3	NA	NA	TRBV21-1	CASSKLGRLSGNTIYF	TGTGCCAGCAGCAAATTGGGGAGGCTCTCTGGAAACACCATATATTTT
TRBJ2-1	NA	NA	TRBV11-3	CASSLTMSIAYNEQFF	TGTGCCAGCAGCTTAACGATGAGCATTGCCTACAATGAGCAGTTCTTC
TRBJ2-1	TRBD2	NA	TRBV6-1	CASTRLAGHEQFF	TGTGCCAGCACCCGACTAGCCGGGCATGAGCAGTTCTTC
TRBJ2-2	NA	NA	TRBV2	CATLGTGELFF	TGTGCCACCTTGGGGACCGGGGAGCTGTTTTTT
TRBJ2-1	NA	NA	TRBV12-5	CASGFGLSSYNEQFF	TGTGCTAGTGGTTTTGGGCTTAGCTCCTACAATGAGCAGTTCTTC
TRBJ1-3	NA	NA	TRBV5-1	CASTEGTSGNTIYF	TGCGCCAGCACCGAAGGCACCTCTGGAAACACCATATATTTT
TRBJ2-1	TRBD2	NA	TRBV18	CASSPASGRKNEQFF	TGTGCCAGCTCACCCGCTAGCGGGAGAAAGAATGAGCAGTTCTTC
TRBJ2-5	TRBD1	NA	TRBV2	CASSENRGETQYF	TGTGCCAGCAGTGAAAACAGGGGGGAGACCCAGTACTTC
TRBJ2-3	NA	NA	TRBV28	CASSSATRGTDTQYF	TGTGCCAGCTCCTCCGCAACTAGGGGCACAGATACGCAGTATTTT
TRBJ1-5	NA	NA	TRBV28	CASSFRINQPQHF	TGTGCCAGCAGTTTTCGGATCAATCAGCCCCAGCATTTT